This TCR beta chain was recovered during a study of T cell clonotyping in hematopoietic cell transplantation. Overall study context: Cytoreduction preceded collection of pretransplant recipient samples.

Specified time point: recipient sample about 28 days before transplant, after cytoreduction. Here immunoSEQ multiplex PCR was the method, and the copy in TCRdb shows in-frame clones only, minus some. The sample records tens of thousands of clones, 90% to 96% being singletons. The source of this sequence is a woman in her fifties or sixties with acute myeloid leukemia. Some clones in this sample may be carry-over from other donors' samples. The input for sequencing was peripheral blood mononuclear cells, taken before stem cell transplant.

The CDR3 spells CASSEAIGTGDEKLFF. As DNA, the CDR3 is TGTGCCAGCAGTGAAGCTATCGGGACAGGGGATGAAAAACTGTTTTTT. The genes are TRBV6-1 and TRBJ1-4, with TRBD1 matching 10 bases. Germline trimming cut 0 bases from V and 6 bases from J; bases unmatched to any gene: 4. This CDR3 has 16 amino acids. CDR1 is MNHNS and CDR2 is SASEGT in the germline V gene.